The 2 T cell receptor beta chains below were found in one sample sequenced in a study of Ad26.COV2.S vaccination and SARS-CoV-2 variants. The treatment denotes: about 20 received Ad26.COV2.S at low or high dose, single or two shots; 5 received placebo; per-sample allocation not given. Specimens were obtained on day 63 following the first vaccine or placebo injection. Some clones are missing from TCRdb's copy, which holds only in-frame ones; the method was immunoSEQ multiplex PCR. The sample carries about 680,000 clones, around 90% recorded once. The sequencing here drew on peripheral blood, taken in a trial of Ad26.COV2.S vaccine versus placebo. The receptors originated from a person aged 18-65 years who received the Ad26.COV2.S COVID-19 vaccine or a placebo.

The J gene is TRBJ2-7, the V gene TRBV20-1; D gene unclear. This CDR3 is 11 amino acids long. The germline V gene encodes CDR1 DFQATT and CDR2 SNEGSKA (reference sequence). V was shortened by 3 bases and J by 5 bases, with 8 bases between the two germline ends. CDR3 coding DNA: TGCAGTGCTAGTAGGGTCGACGAGCAGTACTTC. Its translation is CSASRVDEQYF.

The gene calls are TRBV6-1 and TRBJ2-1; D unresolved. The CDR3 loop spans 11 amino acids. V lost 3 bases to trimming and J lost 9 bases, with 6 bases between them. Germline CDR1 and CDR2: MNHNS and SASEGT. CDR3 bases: TGTGCCAGCAGTGACGGATTTGAGCAGTTCTTC. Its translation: CASSDGFEQFF.